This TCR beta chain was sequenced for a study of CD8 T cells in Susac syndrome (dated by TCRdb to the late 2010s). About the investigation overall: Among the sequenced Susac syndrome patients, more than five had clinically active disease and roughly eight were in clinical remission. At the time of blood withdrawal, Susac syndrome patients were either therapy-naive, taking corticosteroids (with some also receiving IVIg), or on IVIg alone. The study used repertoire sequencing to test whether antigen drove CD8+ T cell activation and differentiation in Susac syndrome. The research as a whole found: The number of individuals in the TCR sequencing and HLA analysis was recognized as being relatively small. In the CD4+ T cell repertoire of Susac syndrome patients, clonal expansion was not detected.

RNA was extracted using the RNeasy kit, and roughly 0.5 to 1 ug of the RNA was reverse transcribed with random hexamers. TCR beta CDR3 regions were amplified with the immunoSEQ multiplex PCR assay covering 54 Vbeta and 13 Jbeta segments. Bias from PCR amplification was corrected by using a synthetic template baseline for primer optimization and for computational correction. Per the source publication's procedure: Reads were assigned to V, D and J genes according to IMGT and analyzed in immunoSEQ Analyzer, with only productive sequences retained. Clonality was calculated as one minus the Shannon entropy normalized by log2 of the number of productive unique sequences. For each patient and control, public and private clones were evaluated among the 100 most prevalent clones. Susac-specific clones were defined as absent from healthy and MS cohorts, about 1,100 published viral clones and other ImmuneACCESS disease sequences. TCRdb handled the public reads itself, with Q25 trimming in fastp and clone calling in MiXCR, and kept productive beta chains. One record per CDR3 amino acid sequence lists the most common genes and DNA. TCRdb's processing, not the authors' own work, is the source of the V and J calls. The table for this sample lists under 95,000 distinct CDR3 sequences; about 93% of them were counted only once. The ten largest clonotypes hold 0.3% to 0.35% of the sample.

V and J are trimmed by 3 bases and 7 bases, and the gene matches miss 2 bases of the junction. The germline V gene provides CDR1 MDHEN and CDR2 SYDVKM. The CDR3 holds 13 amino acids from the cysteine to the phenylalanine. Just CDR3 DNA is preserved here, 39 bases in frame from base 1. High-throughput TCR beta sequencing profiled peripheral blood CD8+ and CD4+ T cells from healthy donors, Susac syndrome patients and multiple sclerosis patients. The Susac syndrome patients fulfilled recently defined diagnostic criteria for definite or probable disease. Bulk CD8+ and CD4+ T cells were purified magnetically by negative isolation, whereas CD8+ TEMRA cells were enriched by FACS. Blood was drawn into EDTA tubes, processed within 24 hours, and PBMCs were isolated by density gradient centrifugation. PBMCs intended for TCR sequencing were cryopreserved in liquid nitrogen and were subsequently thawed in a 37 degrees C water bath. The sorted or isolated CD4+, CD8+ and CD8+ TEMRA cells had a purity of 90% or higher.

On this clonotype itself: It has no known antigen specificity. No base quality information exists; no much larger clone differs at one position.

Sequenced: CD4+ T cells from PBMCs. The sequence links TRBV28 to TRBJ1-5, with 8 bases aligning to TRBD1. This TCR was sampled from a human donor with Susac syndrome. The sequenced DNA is TGTGCCAGCAGTTTCAGGGGGCGGCAGCCCCAGCATTTT. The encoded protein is CASSFRGRQPQHF.